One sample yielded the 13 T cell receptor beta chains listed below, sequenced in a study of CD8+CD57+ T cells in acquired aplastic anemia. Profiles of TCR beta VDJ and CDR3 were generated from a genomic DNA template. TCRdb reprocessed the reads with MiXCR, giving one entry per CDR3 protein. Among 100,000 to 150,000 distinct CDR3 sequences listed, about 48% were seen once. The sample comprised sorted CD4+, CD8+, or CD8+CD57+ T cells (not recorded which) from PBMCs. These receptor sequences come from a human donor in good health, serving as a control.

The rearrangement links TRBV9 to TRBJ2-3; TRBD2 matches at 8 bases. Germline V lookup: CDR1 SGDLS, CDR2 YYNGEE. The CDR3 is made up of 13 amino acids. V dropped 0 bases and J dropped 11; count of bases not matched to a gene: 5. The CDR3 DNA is TGTGCCAGCAGCGTAGGATTGGCGGGGGGGCAGTATTTT. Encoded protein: CASSVGLAGGQYF.

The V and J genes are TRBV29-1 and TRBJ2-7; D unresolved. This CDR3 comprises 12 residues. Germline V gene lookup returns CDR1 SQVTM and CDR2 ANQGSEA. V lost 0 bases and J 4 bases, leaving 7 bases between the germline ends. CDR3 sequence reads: CSVEEGKYEQYF. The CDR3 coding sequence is TGCAGCGTTGAAGAGGGGAAATACGAGCAGTACTTC.

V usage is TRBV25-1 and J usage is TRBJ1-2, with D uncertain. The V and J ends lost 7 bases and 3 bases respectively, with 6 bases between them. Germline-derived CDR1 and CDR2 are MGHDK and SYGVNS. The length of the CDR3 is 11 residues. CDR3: CASKGDYGYTF. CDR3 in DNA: TGTGCCAGCAAGGGTGACTATGGCTACACCTTC.

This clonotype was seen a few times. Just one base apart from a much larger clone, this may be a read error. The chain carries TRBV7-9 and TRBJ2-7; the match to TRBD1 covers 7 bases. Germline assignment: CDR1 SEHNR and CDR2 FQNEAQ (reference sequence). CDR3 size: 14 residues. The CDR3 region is CASSPQGESYERYF. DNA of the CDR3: TGTGCCAGCAGCCCTCAGGGGGAATCCTACGAGCGGTACTTC.

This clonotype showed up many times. The CDR3: CASSLGRSSGGGYNEQFF. The CDR3, as DNA: TGTGCCAGCAGCTTAGGGCGGAGTAGCGGGGGGGGCTACAATGAGCAGTTCTTC. The chain employs TRBV7-2 and TRBJ2-1; TRBD2 agrees at 11 bases. CDR1 SGHTA and CDR2 FQGNSA come from the germline V gene. Trimming cost V 1 base and J 3 bases; bases outside gene matches: 8. The CDR3 totals 18 residues.

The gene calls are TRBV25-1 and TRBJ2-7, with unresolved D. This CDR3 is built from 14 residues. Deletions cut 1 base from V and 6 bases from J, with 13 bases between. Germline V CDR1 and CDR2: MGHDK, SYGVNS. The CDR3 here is CASSESEPTFEQYF. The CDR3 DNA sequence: TGTGCCAGCAGTGAATCTGAGCCTACTTTCGAGCAGTACTTC.

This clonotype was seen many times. The CDR3 DNA is TGTGCCAGCAGTGACAGGGGCGGTGGTGAAAAACTGTTTTTT. The encoded protein is CASSDRGGGEKLFF. The chain couples TRBV2 to TRBJ1-4; perhaps TRBD1 as D (6 bases). The CDR3 length is 14 residues. The V end lost 3 bases, the J end lost 7 bases, and 12 bases lay between the germline ends. Germline-derived CDR1 and CDR2 are SNHLY and FYNNEI.

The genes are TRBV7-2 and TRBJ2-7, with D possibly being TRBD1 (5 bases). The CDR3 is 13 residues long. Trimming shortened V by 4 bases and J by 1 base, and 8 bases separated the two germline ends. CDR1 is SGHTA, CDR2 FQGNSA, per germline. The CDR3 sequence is CASSYGASYEQYF. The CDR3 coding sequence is TGTGCCAGCAGCTATGGGGCTTCCTACGAGCAGTACTTC.

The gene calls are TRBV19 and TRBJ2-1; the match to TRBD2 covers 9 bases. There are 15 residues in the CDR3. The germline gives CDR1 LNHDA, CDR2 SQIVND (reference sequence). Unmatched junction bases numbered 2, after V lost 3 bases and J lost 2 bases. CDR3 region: CASSISSGTYNEQFF. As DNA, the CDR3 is TGTGCCAGTAGTATCTCTAGCGGGACCTACAATGAGCAGTTCTTC.

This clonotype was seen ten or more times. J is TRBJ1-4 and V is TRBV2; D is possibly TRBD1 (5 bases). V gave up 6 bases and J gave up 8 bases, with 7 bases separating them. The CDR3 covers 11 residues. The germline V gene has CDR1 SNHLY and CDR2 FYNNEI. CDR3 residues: CASRGPEKLFF. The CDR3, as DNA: TGTGCCAGCAGGGGGCCCGAAAAACTGTTTTTT.

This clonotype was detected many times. The CDR3 is CASSTLARQDSNQPQHF. In DNA, the CDR3 is TGCGCCAGCAGCACCCTGGCCCGACAGGATAGCAATCAGCCCCAGCATTTT. The chain has TRBV5-1 and TRBJ1-5, with D perhaps TRBD1 (6 bases). The CDR3 consists of 17 residues. Per the germline V gene, CDR1 is SGHRS and CDR2 is YFSETQ. The V end lost 4 bases, the J end lost 0 bases, and 17 bases lay between the germline ends.

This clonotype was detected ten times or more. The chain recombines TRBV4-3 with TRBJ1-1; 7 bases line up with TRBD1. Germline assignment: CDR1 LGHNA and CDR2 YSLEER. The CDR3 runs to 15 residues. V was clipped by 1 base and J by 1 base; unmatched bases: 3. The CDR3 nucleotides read TGCGCCAGCAGCCAAGGGGACAGCCCGAACACTGAAGCTTTCTTT. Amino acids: CASSQGDSPNTEAFF.

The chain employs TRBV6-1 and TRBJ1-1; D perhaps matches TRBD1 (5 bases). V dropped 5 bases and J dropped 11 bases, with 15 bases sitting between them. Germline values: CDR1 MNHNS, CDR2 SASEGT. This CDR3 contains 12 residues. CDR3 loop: CASSQLRGWAFF. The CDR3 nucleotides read TGTGCCAGCAGTCAATTAAGGGGCTGGGCTTTCTTT.